A single sample gave rise to the 20 T cell receptor beta chains below, sequenced in a study of patients and donors after allogeneic stem cell transplantation. TCRdb re-analysed the RT-PCR reads in MiXCR, keeping a single row per CDR3 protein. The sample records around 200,000 distinct CDR3 sequences, around 41% being singletons. The sequenced sample was blood, either unsorted or a sorted T cell fraction (not recorded which). The receptors shown here come from a human donor who was either an allogeneic HSCT recipient or a stem cell or donor lymphocyte infusion donor (not recorded which). It is not recorded whose cells these are; they may come from a transplant donor.

The DNA of the CDR3 is TGTGCCAGCAGTCACCGGACTGGCCGGGGGAAATACGAGCAGTACTTC. This gives the protein CASSHRTGRGKYEQYF. This sequence joins TRBV25-1 and TRBJ2-7, with D possibly matching TRBD2 (6 bases). CDR1 and CDR2 from the germline V gene are MGHDK and SYGVNS. V was cut by 5 bases and J by 4 bases, with 21 bases left in between. This CDR3 contains 16 residues.

The chain joins TRBV5-1 to TRBJ2-7, with 7 bases fitting TRBD2. The CDR3 is made up of 13 amino acids. CDR1 and CDR2 from the germline V gene are SGHRS and YFSETQ. The V segment lost 3 bases and the J segment 5 bases; nucleotides outside the gene matches: 5. The CDR3 reads CASSWTSKDEQYF. The CDR3 bases are TGCGCCAGCAGCTGGACTAGTAAGGACGAGCAGTACTTC.

The V call is TRBV4-2, the J call TRBJ1-3, with D uncertain. V was shortened by 1 base and J by 4 bases, with 11 bases between the two germline ends. This CDR3 has 15 residues. CDR1 is LGHNA, CDR2 YNFKEQ, per germline. CDR3 sequence: CASSQVRRVGNTIYF. CDR3 DNA: TGTGCCAGCAGCCAAGTCAGGCGGGTAGGAAACACCATATATTTT.

This clonotype was detected a few times. The rearrangement uses TRBV29-1 and TRBJ1-5; D gene unclear. This CDR3 has 12 amino acids. Germline CDR1 SQVTM, CDR2 ANQGSEA. V lost 5 bases and J lost 4, with 9 bases in between. The CDR3 region has the DNA TGCAGCGTTCTACTAGGGAATCAGCCCCAGCATTTT. This translates into CSVLLGNQPQHF.

There are many counts of this clonotype. CDR3 in DNA: TGCGCCAGCAGCCCCGCGCCGGGTTATAATTCACCCCTCCACTTT. Its protein is CASSPAPGYNSPLHF. The V gene is TRBV5-1, the J gene TRBJ1-6; D not certain. V lost 4 bases and J 4 bases, leaving 12 bases between the germline ends. The CDR3 contains 15 residues. Per the germline V gene, CDR1 is SGHRS and CDR2 is YFSETQ.

The chain links TRBV9 to TRBJ2-3; 7 nucleotides align to TRBD1. There are 14 residues in the CDR3. Germline loops: CDR1 SGDLS, CDR2 YYNGEE. V shed 6 bases and J 2 bases; nucleotides not matched to a gene: 6. CDR3 DNA: TGTGCCAGCACCAGTACAGGGGACACAGATACGCAGTATTTT. Translation gives CASTSTGDTDTQYF.

V and J are TRBV29-1 and TRBJ1-1; D unresolved. Germline V lookup: CDR1 SQVTM, CDR2 ANQGSEA. Trimming stripped 4 bases from V and 10 bases from J, with 7 bases between. This CDR3 is built from 9 residues. The CDR3 sequence: CSVGRGAFF. CDR3 bases: TGCAGCGTTGGAAGAGGAGCTTTCTTT.

This chain connects TRBV5-1 to TRBJ2-5; D is undetermined. Germline V gene data show CDR1 as SGHRS and CDR2 as YFSETQ. The CDR3 spans 14 residues. The V end lost 2 bases, the J end lost 5 bases, and 13 bases lay between the germline ends. The CDR3 nucleotides read TGCGCCAGCAGCTTAGGGCGCAATGGGGAGACCCAGTACTTC. Translated, it gives CASSLGRNGETQYF.

This clonotype was found a few times. The chain links TRBV6-5 to TRBJ1-5; TRBD1 is a possible D gene (5 bases). The CDR3 has 16 amino acids. Germline lookup yields CDR1 MNHEY and CDR2 SVGAGI. Trimming cost V 6 bases and J 0 bases, with 15 bases left between them. In DNA, the CDR3 is TGTGCCAGCAGCCCTGAGGGGATCTCTAGCAATCAGCCCCAGCATTTT. Its protein is CASSPEGISSNQPQHF.

CDR3 nucleotide sequence: TGTGCCAGCAGTTTAGACAGGCCATCCTTGAACACTGAAGCTTTCTTT. As protein: CASSLDRPSLNTEAFF. The V gene is TRBV12-3 or TRBV12-4, the J gene TRBJ1-1, with D tentatively TRBD1 (5 bases). The CDR3 consists of 16 residues. V lost 1 base to trimming and J lost 0 bases, with 12 bases between them.

V is TRBV2 and J is TRBJ2-2; D might be TRBD1 (6 bases). The CDR3 extends over 16 amino acids. Germline lookup yields CDR1 SNHLY and CDR2 FYNNEI. Trimming stripped 3 bases from V and 2 bases from J, with 13 bases between. The CDR3 sequence is CASSDPRTANTGELFF. In nucleotides, the CDR3 is TGTGCCAGCAGTGATCCTAGGACAGCAAACACCGGGGAGCTGTTTTTT. Combining the CDR3 with reference TRBV2 and TRBJ2-2 gives the whole variable domain EPEVTQTPSHQVTQMGQEVILRCVPISNHLYFYWYRQILGQKVEFLVSFYNNEISEKSEIFDDQFSVERPDGSNFTLKIRSTKLEDSAMYFCASSDPRTANTGELFFGEGSRLTVL.

The rearrangement links TRBV28 to TRBJ2-2, with D uncertain. The CDR3 is 13 residues long. Trimming shortened V by 5 bases and J by 6 bases, and 10 bases separated the two germline ends. CDR1 is MDHEN and CDR2 is SYDVKM in the germline V gene. This CDR3 is CASSPLMAGELFF. DNA for the CDR3: TGTGCCAGCAGTCCTCTAATGGCCGGGGAGCTGTTTTTT. Filled out from reference TRBV28 and TRBJ2-2, the complete variable domain reads DVKVTQSSRYLVKRTGEKVFLECVQDMDHENMFWYRQDPGLGLRLIYFSYDVKMKEKGDIPEGYSVSREKKERFSLILESASTNQTSMYLCASSPLMAGELFFGEGSRLTVL.

In its sample, this clonotype was seen a few times. The J gene is TRBJ1-1, the V gene TRBV13; 7 bases line up with TRBD1. This CDR3 is 13 amino acids long. Trimming removed 5 bases from V and 4 bases from J; junction bases left unmatched: 4. Germline-derived CDR1 and CDR2 are PRHDT and FYEKMQ (reference sequence). CDR3 sequence (DNA): TGTGCCAGCAGCCCAGGGGGTACCACTGAAGCTTTCTTT. Translation gives CASSPGGTTEAFF.

This clonotype was counted a few times. The chain is built from TRBV20-1 and TRBJ1-4, with a tentative D call TRBD1 (5 bases). Germline V gene data show CDR1 as DFQATT and CDR2 as SNEGSKA (reference sequence). V was trimmed by 5 bases and J by 7 bases, leaving 17 bases between them. This CDR3 has 14 residues. In nucleotides, the CDR3 is TGCAGTGCTCCGCGGTGGGGCGCGGGTGAAAAACTGTTTTTT. Protein sequence: CSAPRWGAGEKLFF.

The CDR3 protein is CASSSFPDPTGTDTQYF. Written as DNA, the CDR3 is TGCGCCAGCAGCTCATTTCCCGATCCCACGGGCACAGATACGCAGTATTTT. The chain uses TRBV4-1 and TRBJ2-3; D not certain. CDR1 is MGHRA and CDR2 is YSYEKL in the germline V gene. V was clipped by 5 bases and J by 1 base, with 19 bases between them. The CDR3 length is 17 residues.

This clonotype was seen a handful of times. V usage is TRBV4-3 and J usage is TRBJ1-3; D remains ambiguous. The CDR3 is 14 residues long. V was clipped by 2 bases and J by 0 bases, with 5 bases between them. CDR1 and CDR2 (germline): LGHNA, YSLEER. CDR3 amino acids: CASSQRGSGNTIYF. The DNA of the CDR3 is TGCGCCAGCAGCCAACGCGGCTCTGGAAACACCATATATTTT.

The chain joins TRBV4-3 to TRBJ1-2; D ambiguous. Per germline, CDR1 LGHNA and CDR2 YSLEER. V was shortened by 0 bases and J by 4 bases, with 12 bases between the two germline ends. The CDR3 runs to 15 residues. As DNA, the CDR3 is TGCGCCAGCAGCCAAGATCAGGCAGCTCGCTATGGCTACACCTTC. It yields the protein CASSQDQAARYGYTF.

The chain couples TRBV9 to TRBJ1-6; D is unresolved. V was pared by 3 bases and J by 2 bases, with 9 bases between. CDR3 length: 15 amino acids. In germline, CDR1 is SGDLS, CDR2 YYNGEE. CDR3 region: CASSATNTYNSPLHF. The CDR3 DNA follows: TGTGCCAGCAGCGCCACAAACACCTATAATTCACCCCTCCACTTT.

The DNA of the CDR3 is TGCGCCAGCAGCCAAGATGACGGGGGCACGGGGGACACTGAAGCTTTCTTT. This encodes CASSQDDGGTGDTEAFF. This chain uses TRBV4-3 with TRBJ1-1; TRBD1 is a possible D gene (6 bases). This CDR3 has 17 amino acids. The germline V and J ends were trimmed by 0 bases and 3 bases, with 17 bases remaining between them. Germline CDR1 and CDR2: LGHNA and YSLEER.

This chain links TRBV29-1 with TRBJ2-2, with 8 bases aligning to TRBD2. V lost 6 bases and J lost 2; bases outside the gene matches: 5. CDR3 size: 14 residues. Germline CDR1 and CDR2: SQVTM and ANQGSEA. The CDR3 spells CSVRGGYNTGELFF. CDR3 coding DNA: TGCAGCGTGCGCGGGGGGTACAACACCGGGGAGCTGTTTTTT.